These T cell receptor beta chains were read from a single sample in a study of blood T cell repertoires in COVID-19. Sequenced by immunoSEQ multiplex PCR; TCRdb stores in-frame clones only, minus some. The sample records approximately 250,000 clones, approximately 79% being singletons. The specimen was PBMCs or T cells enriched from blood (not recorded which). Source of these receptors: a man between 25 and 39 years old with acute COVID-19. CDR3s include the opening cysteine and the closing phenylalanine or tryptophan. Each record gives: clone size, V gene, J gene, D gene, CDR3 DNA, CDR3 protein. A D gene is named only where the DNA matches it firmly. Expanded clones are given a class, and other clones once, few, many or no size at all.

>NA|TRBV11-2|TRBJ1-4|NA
TGTGCCAGCAGCTTAGGGGAGAGGGGAGGGGAGGAAAAACTGTTTTTT
CASSLGERGGEEKLFF
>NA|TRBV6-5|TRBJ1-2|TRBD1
TGTGCCAGCAGGTCGACAGGGTCCTATGGCTACACCTTC
CASRSTGSYGYTF
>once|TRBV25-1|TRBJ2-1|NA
TGTGCCAGCAGTGATCGTCCAGGGGACAAGGACAATGAGCAGTTCTTC
CASSDRPGDKDNEQFF
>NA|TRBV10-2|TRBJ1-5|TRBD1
TGCGCCAGCAGGGGACAGGCCCTTAATCAGCCCCAGCATTTT
CASRGQALNQPQHF
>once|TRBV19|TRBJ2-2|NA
TGTGCCAGTAGTCTAGACGCCGGGGAGCTGTTTTTT
CASSLDAGELFF
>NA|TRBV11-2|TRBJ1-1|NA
TGTGCCAGCAGGACGAACAGTGGAACAACTGAAGCTTTCTTT
CASRTNSGTTEAFF
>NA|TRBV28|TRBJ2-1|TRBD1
TGTGCCAGCACCCAAGGACAGGGGGCGGCTGAGCAGTTCTTC
CASTQGQGAAEQFF
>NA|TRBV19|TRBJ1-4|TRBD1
TGTGCCAGTAGTACGGGACAGGGGGTTGGTAATGAAAAACTGTTTTTT
CASSTGQGVGNEKLFF
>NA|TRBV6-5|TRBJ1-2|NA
TGTGCCAGCAGGTATTCGCGGATCGGTGCCTATGGCTACACCTTC
CASRYSRIGAYGYTF
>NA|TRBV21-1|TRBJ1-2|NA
TGTGCCAGCAGCAAAGCAACAGGGAGAGGGTATGGCTACACCTTC
CASSKATGRGYGYTF
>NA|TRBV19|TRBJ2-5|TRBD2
TGTGCCAGTAGTTTAGCGGGAGCGGTGTGGGAGACCCAGTACTTC
CASSLAGAVWETQYF
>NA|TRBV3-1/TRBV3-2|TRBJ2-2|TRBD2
TGTGCCAGCAGCCAATTACTAGCGGGGGGTTCAAACACCGGGGAGCTGTTTTTT
CASSQLLAGGSNTGELFF
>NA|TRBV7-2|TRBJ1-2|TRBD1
TGTGCCAGCCCGAGGACAGGGCCAAACCCCTCTACTAACTATGGCTACACCTTC
CASPRTGPNPSTNYGYTF
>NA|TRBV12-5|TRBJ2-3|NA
TGTGCTAGTGGGCGGGACGGGACAGATACGCAGTATTTT
CASGRDGTDTQYF
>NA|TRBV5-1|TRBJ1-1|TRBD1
TGTGCCAGCAGCCCAAGACAGGGTAGCACTGAAGCTTTCTTT
CASSPRQGSTEAFF
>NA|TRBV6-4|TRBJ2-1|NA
TGTGCCAGCAGTGTTAGTGATCGCAATGAGCAGTTCTTC
CASSVSDRNEQFF